This is a list of T cell receptor beta chains from one sample in a study of control samples from healthy donors and cancer patients. Libraries were prepared by immunoSEQ multiplex PCR; TCRdb keeps only in-frame clonotypes and omits some of them. The sample includes 100,000 to 150,000 clones, over 85% of them seen just once. The specimen was blood. Receptors were obtained from a young man in good health. The CDR3 runs from the conserved cysteine through the conserved F or W. A D gene is named only where the DNA matches it firmly. Clone size is not always given. Where it is, it says once, few, many or a class for expanded clones.

once	NA	TRBV27	TRBJ1-5	CASTSTGGNQPQHF	TGTGCCAGCACGTCGACCGGGGGCAATCAGCCCCAGCATTTT
NA	TRBD1	TRBV7-2	TRBJ2-1	CASSNPDRGNEQFF	TGTGCCAGCAGCAACCCGGACAGGGGGAATGAGCAGTTCTTC
once	NA	TRBV2	TRBJ2-3	CASSLPWDLTTDTQYF	TGTGCCAGTTCGTTGCCCTGGGACCTGACCACAGATACGCAGTATTTT
NA	NA	TRBV11-3	TRBJ1-5	CASSPRCDQPQHF	TGTGCCAGCAGCCCCCGTTGCGATCAGCCCCAGCATTTT
NA	NA	TRBV25-1	TRBJ1-6	CASGELGDSPLHF	TGTGCCAGCGGGGAGCTGGGGGATTCACCCCTCCACTTT
NA	TRBD1	TRBV14	TRBJ1-6	CASSRAGGSPLHF	TGTGCCAGCAGCCGAGCAGGGGGTTCACCCCTCCACTTT
NA	TRBD2	TRBV18	TRBJ2-5	CASSPREGSSLETQYF	TGTGCCAGCTCACCAAGGGAGGGAAGTTCCCTAGAGACCCAGTACTTC
NA	TRBD1	TRBV14	TRBJ2-1	CASSLAGTGGWEQFF	TGTGCCAGCAGCCTCGCCGGGACAGGGGGCTGGGAGCAGTTCTTC
NA	NA	TRBV3-1/TRBV3-2	TRBJ2-5	CASSPLGHQETQYF	TGTGCCAGCAGCCCTCTGGGACACCAAGAGACCCAGTACTTC
NA	TRBD2	TRBV7-9	TRBJ2-3	CASSLRGGTDTQYF	TGTGCCAGCAGCCTCCGGGGGGGCACAGATACGCAGTATTTT
NA	NA	TRBV4-1	TRBJ2-1	CASSQPRAQNYNEQFF	TGCGCCAGCAGCCAACCCAGGGCCCAAAACTACAATGAGCAGTTCTTC
NA	NA	TRBV30	TRBJ1-6	CAWSVLGRLESPLHF	TGTGCCTGGAGTGTACTGGGACGTCTAGAGTCACCCCTCCACTTT
NA	NA	TRBV14	TRBJ1-6	CASSQERPDLNSPLHF	TGTGCCAGCAGCCAAGAACGGCCGGACTTGAATTCACCCCTCCACTTT
NA	TRBD1	TRBV30	TRBJ1-2	CAWSGQGGGYTF	TGTGCCTGGAGTGGACAGGGAGGGGGCTACACCTTC
NA	TRBD1	TRBV6-5	TRBJ1-1	CASSLRGSSTEAFF	TGTGCCAGCAGCCTCAGGGGGAGCTCCACTGAAGCTTTCTTT
NA	TRBD1	TRBV27	TRBJ2-7	CASSLSSTGVNEQYF	TGTGCCAGCAGTTTATCGTCGACAGGGGTCAACGAGCAGTACTTC
NA	TRBD1	TRBV6-5	TRBJ2-2	CASSYSGTGGSGELFF	TGTGCCAGCAGTTACTCCGGGACAGGGGGGTCCGGGGAGCTGTTTTTT
NA	TRBD1	TRBV3-1/TRBV3-2	TRBJ1-2	CASSQDWGQNYGYTF	TGTGCCAGCAGCCAGGATTGGGGACAGAACTATGGCTACACCTTC
NA	TRBD1	TRBV10-3	TRBJ1-1	CAITMGQLTGTSTEAFF	TGTGCCATCACCATGGGACAGCTAACAGGAACGAGCACTGAAGCTTTCTTT
NA	NA	TRBV5-1	TRBJ2-7	CASSGREGSAYEQYF	TGCGCCAGCAGCGGAAGAGAGGGGTCGGCCTACGAGCAGTACTTC
NA	NA	TRBV3-1/TRBV3-2	TRBJ1-1	CASMGVKNTEAFF	TGTGCCAGCATGGGGGTCAAGAACACTGAAGCTTTCTTT
NA	TRBD2	TRBV20-1	TRBJ2-7	CSASGTSGSSYEQYF	TGCAGTGCTAGTGGCACTAGCGGGTCTTCCTACGAGCAGTACTTC
NA	NA	TRBV7-2	TRBJ1-5	CASSLLGGLSNQPQHF	TGTGCCAGCAGCTTACTTGGGGGGCTGAGCAATCAGCCCCAGCATTTT
NA	TRBD1	TRBV5-1	TRBJ2-1	CASSPGQGSYNEQFF	TGCGCCAGCAGCCCAGGACAGGGATCCTACAATGAGCAGTTCTTC
NA	NA	TRBV7-2	TRBJ1-6	CASSAWDNSPLHF	TGTGCCAGCAGCGCCTGGGACAATTCACCCCTCCACTTT
once	TRBD2	TRBV5-6	TRBJ2-1	CASSLGDYHNEQFF	TGTGCCAGCAGCTTGGGGGACTACCACAATGAGCAGTTCTTC
NA	NA	TRBV6-1	TRBJ1-5	CASSEVLRQPQHF	TGTGCCAGCAGTGAAGTTCTACGTCAGCCCCAGCATTTT
NA	NA	TRBV6-6	TRBJ2-3	CASSQGVGYTQYF	TGTGCCAGCAGTCAGGGTGTCGGGTATACGCAGTATTTT
NA	TRBD1	TRBV7-6	TRBJ1-4	CASSLNTGATNEKLFF	TGTGCCAGCAGCCTGAATACAGGGGCAACTAATGAAAAACTGTTTTTT
NA	TRBD1	TRBV6-4	TRBJ1-5	CASRGDRGETNSNQPQHF	TGTGCCAGCAGGGGGGACAGGGGGGAAACTAATAGCAATCAGCCCCAGCATTTT
NA	TRBD2	TRBV27	TRBJ2-2	CASSLSGLAPTGELFF	TGTGCCAGCAGTTTGTCGGGACTAGCCCCGACCGGGGAGCTGTTTTTT
NA	NA	TRBV5-6	TRBJ1-1	CAAGGYTEAFF	TGTGCCGCGGGAGGATACACTGAAGCTTTCTTT
NA	TRBD1	TRBV30	TRBJ2-7	CAWSVDRGTFHEQYF	TGTGCCTGGAGTGTCGACAGGGGTACCTTCCACGAGCAGTACTTC
NA	NA	TRBV10-3	TRBJ2-1	CAISESRAGESDEQFF	TGTGCCATCAGTGAGTCCCGGGCAGGTGAGAGCGATGAGCAGTTCTTC
NA	TRBD1	TRBV5-1	TRBJ1-4	CASSLGGQGDEKLFF	TGCGCCAGCAGCTTGGGGGGACAGGGTGACGAAAAACTGTTTTTT